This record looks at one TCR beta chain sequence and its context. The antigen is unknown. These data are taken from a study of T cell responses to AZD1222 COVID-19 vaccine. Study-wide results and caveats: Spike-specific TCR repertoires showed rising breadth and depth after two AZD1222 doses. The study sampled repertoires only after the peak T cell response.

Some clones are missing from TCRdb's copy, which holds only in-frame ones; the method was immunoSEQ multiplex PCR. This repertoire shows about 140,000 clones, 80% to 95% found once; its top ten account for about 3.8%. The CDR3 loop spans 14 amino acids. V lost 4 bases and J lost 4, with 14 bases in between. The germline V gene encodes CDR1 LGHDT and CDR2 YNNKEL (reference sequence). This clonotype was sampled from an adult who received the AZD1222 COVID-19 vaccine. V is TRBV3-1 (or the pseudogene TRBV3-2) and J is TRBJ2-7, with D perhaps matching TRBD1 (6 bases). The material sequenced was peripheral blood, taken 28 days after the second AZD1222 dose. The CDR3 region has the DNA TGTGCCAGCAGCCTCTGGGGGCTGCCTTACGAGCAGTACTTC. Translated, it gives CASSLWGLPYEQYF.